This T cell receptor (beta chain) was retrieved from a study of blood T cell repertoires in COVID-19 (dated by TCRdb to the early 2020s). For the study in its entirety: The collaborator samples originated in the United States, Italy and Spain and spanned the acute and convalescent phases of COVID-19. Where available, HLA class I and class II types were obtained from metadata supplied by the sample provider rather than from assay-based typing. Nearly every sample came with metadata listing a de-identified subject ID, COVID-19 status, age in years and sex. Subjects who had been exposed to COVID-19, were actively infected with it, or had recovered from it provided the deeply sampled blood TCRbeta repertoires that made up the dataset. The repertoires were made available in a free public database intended to serve as a resource for research on the immune response to SARS-CoV-2. Samples were obtained from the ongoing ImmuneRACE study (first 160 participants) and from some 1,200 subjects provided by 6 global collaborators. The prospective study material was composed of cDNA or gDNA derived from T cells, B-cell-depleted T cells, or PBMCs.

About this clone: Its antigen is unknown. One base away there is no much larger clone; base qualities are not given.

TCRbeta CDR3 regions were amplified from genomic DNA by means of the immunoSEQ Assay, a bias-controlled multiplex PCR. Regarding the original processing steps: Nucleated cell counts per sample were estimated from amplification of reference gene primers within the assay. To quantify the absolute abundance of each unique TCRbeta CDR3 rearrangement, sequence reads were collapsed and filtered. For each sample, productive Simpson clonality was calculated as the square root of Simpson's diversity index over productive rearrangements. This is the immuneACCESS table as TCRdb keeps it, with only in-frame sequences that have V and J called. A part of the clones is gone; compared with another copy, unresolved V genes explain less than half, and the rest is unexplained. V, J and clone size reflect that table, while D and trimming were determined from the DNA. The sample has about 330,000 clones on record, roughly 90% of them singletons. Roughly 1% of the sample rests with the top ten.

In the prospective study, participants were roughly 18 to 100 years old, resided in about 25 geographic areas of the United States, and were enrolled through a virtual design. In the prospective study, cohorts were assigned on the basis of participant-reported clinical history obtained from a screening survey and a study questionnaire. For ImmuneRACE Cohort 3, a participant was defined as recovered based on two consecutive negative NP/OP PCR tests, clearance by a healthcare professional, or resolution of symptoms. Each participant in the prospective study had whole blood, serum and a nasopharyngeal or oropharyngeal swab collected by mobile phlebotomists. Participants in the prospective study had the option to provide additional blood draws and questionnaires over a 2-month period. Before DNA extraction, blood samples from the prospective study were shipped at room temperature or frozen. V loses 0 bases, J loses 8 bases, and the germline ends lie 16 bases apart. There are 15 amino acids in the CDR3, from cysteine to phenylalanine inclusive. Of the read, only the CDR3 DNA is kept; its 45 bases are in frame from base 1. Per the germline V gene (reference sequence), SGHNT is the CDR1 and YYREEE is the CDR2.

Overall results and qualifications from the work: The quantity of clinical and demographic metadata differed by source and by participant and was supplied without curation.

This receptor chain uses TRBV5-4 and TRBJ2-3; TRBD1 might be the D gene, on 6 matching bases. The specimen sequenced was PBMCs or T cells enriched from blood (not recorded which). This receptor was taken from a woman aged 25-40 years who had recovered from COVID-19. The nucleotides read TGTGCCAGCAGCTTGGGCGGCAGGGGACCTGGTACGCAGTATTTT. This gives the protein CASSLGGRGPGTQYF.